This TCR beta chain was retrieved from a study of CD8+ T cells in alopecia areata. Collection of lesional scalp punch biopsies and peripheral blood was performed in alopecia areata patients. This CDR3 contains 12 residues. V gave up 6 bases and J gave up 0 bases, with 8 bases separating them. Germline CDR1 reads SQVTM; CDR2 reads ANQGSEA. RNA was isolated and reverse transcribed to cDNA, the sequencing template. TCRdb's table, derived via immunoSEQ multiplex PCR, lists solely in-frame clones and lacks some. The sample carries 60,000 to 65,000 clones, roughly 46% recorded once. A few counts support this clone.

This chain joins TRBV29-1 and TRBJ1-1; no clear D. Sequenced sample: NKG2D-low CD8+ T cells sorted from blood. This TCR came from a human donor with alopecia areata. CDR3 bases: TGCAGCGTGGCCCGGATGAACACTGAAGCTTTCTTT. It yields the protein CSVARMNTEAFF.